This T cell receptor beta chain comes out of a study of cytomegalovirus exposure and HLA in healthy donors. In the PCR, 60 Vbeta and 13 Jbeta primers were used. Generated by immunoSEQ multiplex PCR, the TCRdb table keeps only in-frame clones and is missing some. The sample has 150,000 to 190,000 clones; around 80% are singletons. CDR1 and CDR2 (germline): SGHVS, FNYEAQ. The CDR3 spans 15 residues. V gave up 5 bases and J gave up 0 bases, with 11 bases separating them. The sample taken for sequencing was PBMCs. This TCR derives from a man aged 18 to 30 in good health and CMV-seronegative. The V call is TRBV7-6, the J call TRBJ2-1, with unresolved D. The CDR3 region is CASSLGPSSYNEQFF. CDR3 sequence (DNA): TGTGCCAGCAGCCTGGGCCCCAGCTCCTACAATGAGCAGTTCTTC.